What follows are 12 T cell receptor beta chains derived from one specimen sequenced in a study of OX40 agonist ivuxolimab in advanced cancers. Profiling relied on immunoSEQ multiplex PCR, and the TCRdb table lists in-frame clones only, not all of them. The table includes fewer than 35,000 clones, 90% detected once. The input for sequencing was CD4+ or CD8+ T cells sorted from blood, taken in a trial of the OX40 agonist ivuxolimab. Source of these receptors: an adult with an advanced solid tumor such as melanoma, head and neck, liver or kidney cancer.

In nucleotides, the CDR3 is TGCGCCAGCAGCTTGGGCCCTAGAACGGGCGAGCAGTACTTC. Its translation is CASSLGPRTGEQYF. V is TRBV5-1 and J is TRBJ2-7, with D hard to call. The germline V gene has CDR1 SGHRS and CDR2 YFSETQ. V was shortened by 0 bases and J by 6 bases, with 13 bases between the two germline ends. This CDR3 has 14 residues.

The chain couples TRBV30 to TRBJ2-7; 9 positions match TRBD2. This CDR3 region has 13 residues. Germline CDR1 is GTSNPN and CDR2 is SVGIG (reference sequence). V dropped 4 bases and J dropped 9; count of bases not matched to a gene: 10. The DNA for the CDR3 is TGTGCCTGGAATCTGCTAGCGGGACGGGGGCAGTACTTC. Its translation: CAWNLLAGRGQYF.

The rearrangement joins TRBV19 to TRBJ2-7, with TRBD1 identical over 8 bases. The CDR3 sequence is 19 residues long. In germline, CDR1 is LNHDA, CDR2 SQIVND (reference sequence). The ends lost 5 bases at V and 3 bases at J; junction bases unmatched: 21. The CDR3 sequence is CASSFSGGVSSAFIYEQYF. The DNA for the CDR3 is TGTGCCAGTAGTTTCTCAGGGGGCGTATCGAGTGCATTCATCTACGAGCAGTACTTC.

This sequence joins TRBV29-1 and TRBJ2-1, with 7 bases that match TRBD1. CDR1 is SQVTM, CDR2 ANQGSEA, per germline. J gave up 3 bases and V 6 bases, and 11 bases lay outside the gene matches. CDR3 length: 15 amino acids. The CDR3 nucleotides are TGCAGCGTCGCAGACTCCCGGGACAGCTACAATGAGCAGTTCTTC. The encoded protein is CSVADSRDSYNEQFF.

The rearrangement links TRBV28 to TRBJ2-1; possibly TRBD2 for D (6 bases). In germline, CDR1 is MDHEN, CDR2 SYDVKM. There are 14 residues in the CDR3. Between the trimmed V and J ends, which lost 3 bases and 5 bases, there was a span of 11 bases. The CDR3 DNA sequence: TGTGCCAGCAGTTTGTTGACTAGTGACAATGAGCAGTTCTTC. Translating gives CASSLLTSDNEQFF.

The chain employs TRBV6-1 and TRBJ2-1; 9 bases fit TRBD2. Germline V gives CDR1 MNHNS, CDR2 SASEGT. With 3 bases clipped from V and 7 bases from J, the junction kept 19 bases outside the gene matches. The CDR3 extends over 19 amino acids. Written as DNA, the CDR3 is TGTGCCAGCAGTGATCTGACTATTGCGGGAGGGCCCTTTCGGAATGAGCAGTTCTTC. This encodes CASSDLTIAGGPFRNEQFF.

The chain has TRBV10-2 and TRBJ2-4, with D tentatively TRBD2 (5 bases). From germline, CDR1 is WSHSY and CDR2 SAAADI. CDR3 length equals 16 residues. V was shortened by 0 bases and J by 0 bases, with 9 bases between the two germline ends. CDR3 amino acids: CASSESGVPAKNIQYF. CDR3 DNA sequence: TGCGCCAGCAGTGAGTCCGGGGTGCCAGCCAAAAACATTCAGTACTTC.

The rearrangement uses TRBV27 and TRBJ1-1, with D possibly being TRBD1 (6 bases). The germline gives CDR1 MNHEY, CDR2 SMNVEV (reference sequence). V lost 5 bases and J 5 bases, leaving 15 bases between the germline ends. This CDR3 comprises 14 residues. The CDR3 sequence is CASSPGGLGTEAFF. The CDR3 DNA sequence: TGTGCCAGCAGTCCCGGGGGGCTGGGGACTGAAGCTTTCTTT.

This sequence joins TRBV7-2 and TRBJ2-7; D might be TRBD1 (6 bases). Trimming took off 5 bases at V and 2 bases at J, with 19 bases between the two ends. The CDR3 totals 16 residues. Germline V gene data show CDR1 as SGHTA and CDR2 as FQGNSA. CDR3 nucleotides: TGTGCCAGCAGCCTCCTTCCCCGGACAGCTACCTACGAGCAGTACTTC. This sequence encodes CASSLLPRTATYEQYF.

The chain uses TRBV6-5 and TRBJ2-7; tentatively, D is TRBD2 (5 bases). CDR1 is MNHEY and CDR2 is SVGAGI in the germline V gene. The CDR3 sequence is 14 residues long. Trimming took 7 bases from V and 0 from J, leaving 13 bases between them. CDR3 nucleotide sequence: TGTGCCAGCATTGAAGGTCGGGGCTCCTACGAGCAGTACTTC. It translates to CASIEGRGSYEQYF.

This sequence joins TRBV30 and TRBJ2-3; D is ambiguous. Trimming stripped 0 bases from V and 2 bases from J, with 9 bases between. CDR3 length: 14 amino acids. Per the germline V gene, CDR1 is GTSNPN and CDR2 is SVGIG (reference sequence). The CDR3 nucleotides are TGTGCCTGGAGTGTAGGGCAGAACACAGATACGCAGTATTTT. This translates into CAWSVGQNTDTQYF.

V gene TRBV13 combines with J gene TRBJ2-1; 7 bases fit TRBD2. Germline V gives CDR1 PRHDT, CDR2 FYEKMQ (reference sequence). V gave up 5 bases and J gave up 2 bases; unmatched junction bases: 9. The CDR3 is 16 residues long. The CDR3 loop reads CASSPTTRGAYNEQFF. The CDR3, as DNA: TGTGCCAGCAGCCCCACGACACGGGGGGCCTACAATGAGCAGTTCTTC.